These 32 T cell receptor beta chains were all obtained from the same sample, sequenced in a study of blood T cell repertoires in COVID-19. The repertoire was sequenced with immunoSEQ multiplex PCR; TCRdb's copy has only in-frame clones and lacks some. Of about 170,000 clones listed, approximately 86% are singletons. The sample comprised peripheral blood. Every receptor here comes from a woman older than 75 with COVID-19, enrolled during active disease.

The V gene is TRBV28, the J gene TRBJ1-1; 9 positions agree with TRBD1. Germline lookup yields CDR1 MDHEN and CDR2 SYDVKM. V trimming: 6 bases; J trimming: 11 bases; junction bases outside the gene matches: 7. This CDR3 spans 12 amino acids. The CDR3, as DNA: TGTGCCAGCAGGGGGACAGGGATCATGGCTTTCTTT. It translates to CASRGTGIMAFF. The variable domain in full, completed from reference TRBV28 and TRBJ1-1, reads DVKVTQSSRYLVKRTGEKVFLECVQDMDHENMFWYRQDPGLGLRLIYFSYDVKMKEKGDIPEGYSVSREKKERFSLILESASTNQTSMYLCASRGTGIMAFFGQGTRLTVV.

In DNA form, the CDR3 reads TGTGCCAGCAGCCCACGACAGGGAGGCGGAAACACCATATATTTT. This codes for CASSPRQGGGNTIYF. The chain recombines TRBV7-2 with TRBJ1-3, with 7 positions matching TRBD1. The CDR3 length is 15 residues. The germline gives CDR1 SGHTA, CDR2 FQGNSA. V gave up 5 bases and J gave up 4 bases; unmatched junction bases: 8. The complete variable domain, with remaining parts taken from reference TRBV7-2 and TRBJ1-3, reads GAGVSQSPSNKVTEKGKDVELRCDPISGHTALYWYRQSLGQGLEFLIYFQGNSAPDKSGLPSDRFSAERTGGSVSTLTIQRTQQEDSAVYLCASSPRQGGGNTIYFGEGSWLTVV.

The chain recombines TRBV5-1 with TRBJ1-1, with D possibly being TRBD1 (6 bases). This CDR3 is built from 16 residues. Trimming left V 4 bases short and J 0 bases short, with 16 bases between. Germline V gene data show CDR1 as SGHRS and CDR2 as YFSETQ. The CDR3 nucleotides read TGCGCCAGCAGCCGGGTTGGGCAGGGGATGAACACTGAAGCTTTCTTT. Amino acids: CASSRVGQGMNTEAFF.

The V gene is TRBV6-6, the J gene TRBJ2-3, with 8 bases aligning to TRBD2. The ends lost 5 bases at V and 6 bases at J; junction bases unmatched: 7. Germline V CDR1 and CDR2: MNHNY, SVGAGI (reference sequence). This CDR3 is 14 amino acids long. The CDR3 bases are TGTGCCAGCAGTCAACTAGCGGACCAGGATACGCAGTATTTT. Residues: CASSQLADQDTQYF.

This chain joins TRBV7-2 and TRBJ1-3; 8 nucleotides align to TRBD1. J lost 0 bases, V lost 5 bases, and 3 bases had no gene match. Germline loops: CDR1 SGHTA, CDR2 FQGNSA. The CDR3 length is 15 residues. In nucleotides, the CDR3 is TGTGCCAGCAGCAAACAGGGGGGCTCTGGAAACACCATATATTTT. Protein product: CASSKQGGSGNTIYF.

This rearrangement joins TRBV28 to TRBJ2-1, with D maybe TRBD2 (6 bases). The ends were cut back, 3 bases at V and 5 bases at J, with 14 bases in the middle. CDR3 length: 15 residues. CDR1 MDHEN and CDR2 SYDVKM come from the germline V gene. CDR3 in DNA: TGTGCCAGCAGTTTGGTGCGGGATATCGACAATGAGCAGTTCTTC. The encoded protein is CASSLVRDIDNEQFF.

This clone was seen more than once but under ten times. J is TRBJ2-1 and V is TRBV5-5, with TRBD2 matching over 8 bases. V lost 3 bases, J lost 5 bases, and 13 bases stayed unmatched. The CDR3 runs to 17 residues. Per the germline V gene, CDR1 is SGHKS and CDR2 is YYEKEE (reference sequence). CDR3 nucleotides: TGTGCCAGCAGCTCGGCTTCCGGACTAGCAGTCAACAATGAGCAGTTCTTC. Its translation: CASSSASGLAVNNEQFF.

As DNA, the CDR3 is TGTGCCAGCAGTAGCCCTGGAAACACCATATATTTT. Its protein product is CASSSPGNTIYF. The rearrangement joins TRBV27 to TRBJ1-3; D is uncertain. This CDR3 region has 12 residues. V lost 5 bases, J lost 2 bases, and 4 bases lay in between. In germline, CDR1 is MNHEY, CDR2 SMNVEV (reference sequence).

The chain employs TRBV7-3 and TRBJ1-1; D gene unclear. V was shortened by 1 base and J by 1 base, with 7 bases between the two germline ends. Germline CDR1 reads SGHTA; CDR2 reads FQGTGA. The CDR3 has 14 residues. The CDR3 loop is CASSLSSGNTEAFF. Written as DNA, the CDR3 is TGTGCCAGCAGCTTAAGTTCAGGGAACACTGAAGCTTTCTTT.

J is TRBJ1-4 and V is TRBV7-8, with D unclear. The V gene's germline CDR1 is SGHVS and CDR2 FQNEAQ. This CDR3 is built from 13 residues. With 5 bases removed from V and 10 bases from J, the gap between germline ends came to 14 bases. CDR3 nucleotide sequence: TGTGCCAGCAGCCCAGCAGCGGAGGGAAAACTGTTTTTT. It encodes CASSPAAEGKLFF. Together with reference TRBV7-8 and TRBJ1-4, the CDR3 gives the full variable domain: GAGVSQSPRYKVAKRGQDVALRCDPISGHVSLFWYQQALGQGPEFLTYFQNEAQLDKSGLPSDRFFAERPEGSVSTLKIQRTQQEDSAVYLCASSPAAEGKLFFGSGTQLSVL.

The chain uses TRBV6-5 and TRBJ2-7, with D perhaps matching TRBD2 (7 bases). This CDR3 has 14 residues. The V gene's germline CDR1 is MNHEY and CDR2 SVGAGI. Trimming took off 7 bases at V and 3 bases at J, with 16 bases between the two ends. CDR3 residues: CASNSGGVDYEQYF. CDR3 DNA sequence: TGTGCCAGCAACTCGGGGGGCGTGGACTACGAGCAGTACTTC.

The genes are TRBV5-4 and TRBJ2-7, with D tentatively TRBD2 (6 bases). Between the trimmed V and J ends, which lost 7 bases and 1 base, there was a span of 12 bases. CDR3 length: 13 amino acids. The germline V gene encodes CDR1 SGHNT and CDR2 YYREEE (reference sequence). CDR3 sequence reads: CASSRAGSYEQYF. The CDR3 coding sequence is TGTGCCAGCTCGAGGGCGGGGTCCTACGAGCAGTACTTC.

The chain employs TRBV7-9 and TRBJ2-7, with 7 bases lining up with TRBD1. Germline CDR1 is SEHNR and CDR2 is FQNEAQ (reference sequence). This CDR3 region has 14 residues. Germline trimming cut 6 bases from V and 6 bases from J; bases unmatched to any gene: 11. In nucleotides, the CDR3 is TGTGCCAGCAGGAATGACAGGGTTTCCCTCGAGCAGTACTTC. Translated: CASRNDRVSLEQYF. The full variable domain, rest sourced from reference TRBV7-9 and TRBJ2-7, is DTGVSQNPRHKITKRGQNVTFRCDPISEHNRLYWYRQTLGQGPEFLTYFQNEAQLEKSRLLSDRFSAERPKGSFSTLEIQRTEQGDSAMYLCASRNDRVSLEQYFGPGTRLTVT.

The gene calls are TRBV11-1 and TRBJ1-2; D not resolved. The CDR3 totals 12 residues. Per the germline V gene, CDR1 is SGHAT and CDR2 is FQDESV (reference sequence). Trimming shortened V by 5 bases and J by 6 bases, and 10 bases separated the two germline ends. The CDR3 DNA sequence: TGTGCCAGCAGCCTAGGCGGGGATGGCTACACCTTC. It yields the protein CASSLGGDGYTF.

The CDR3, as DNA: TGTGCCAGCAGCTTACCCCGGGGGGGAGGGGGCAACCCCTACGAGCAGTACTTC. It encodes CASSLPRGGGGNPYEQYF. This chain connects TRBV7-9 to TRBJ2-7; D may be TRBD2 (8 bases). The CDR3 extends over 18 amino acids. Germline assignment: CDR1 SEHNR and CDR2 FQNEAQ (reference sequence). Trimming stripped 2 bases from V and 2 bases from J, with 22 bases between.

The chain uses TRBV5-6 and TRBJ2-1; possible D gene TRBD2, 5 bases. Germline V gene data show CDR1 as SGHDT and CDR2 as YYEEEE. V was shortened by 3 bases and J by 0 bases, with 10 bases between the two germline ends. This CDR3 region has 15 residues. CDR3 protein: CASSSGLSSYNEQFF. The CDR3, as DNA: TGTGCCAGCAGCTCAGGACTGAGCTCCTACAATGAGCAGTTCTTC.

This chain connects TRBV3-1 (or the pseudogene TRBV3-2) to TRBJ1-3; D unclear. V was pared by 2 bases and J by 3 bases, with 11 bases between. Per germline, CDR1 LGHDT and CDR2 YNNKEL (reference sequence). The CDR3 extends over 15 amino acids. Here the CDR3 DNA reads TGTGCCAGCAGCCAATTTTGGGGAGATGGAAACACCATATATTTT. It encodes CASSQFWGDGNTIYF.

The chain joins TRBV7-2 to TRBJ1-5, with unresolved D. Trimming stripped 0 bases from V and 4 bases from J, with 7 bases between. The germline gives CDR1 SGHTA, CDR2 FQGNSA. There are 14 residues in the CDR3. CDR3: CASSLASRNQPQHF. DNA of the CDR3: TGTGCCAGCAGCTTAGCTTCTAGGAATCAGCCCCAGCATTTT. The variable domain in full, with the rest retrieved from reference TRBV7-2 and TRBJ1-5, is GAGVSQSPSNKVTEKGKDVELRCDPISGHTALYWYRQSLGQGLEFLIYFQGNSAPDKSGLPSDRFSAERTGGSVSTLTIQRTQQEDSAVYLCASSLASRNQPQHFGDGTRLSIL.

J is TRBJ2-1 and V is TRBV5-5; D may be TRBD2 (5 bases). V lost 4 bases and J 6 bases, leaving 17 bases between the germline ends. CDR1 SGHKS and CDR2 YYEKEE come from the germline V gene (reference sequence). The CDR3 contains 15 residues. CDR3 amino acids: CASSLLVRAPNEQFF. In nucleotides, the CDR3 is TGTGCCAGCAGCCTACTAGTTCGGGCACCCAATGAGCAGTTCTTC.

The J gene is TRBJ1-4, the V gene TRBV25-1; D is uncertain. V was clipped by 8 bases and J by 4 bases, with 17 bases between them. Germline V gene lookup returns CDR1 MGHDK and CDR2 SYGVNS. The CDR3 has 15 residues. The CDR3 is CASSLEGVGNEKLFF. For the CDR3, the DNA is TGTGCCAGCTCCCTCGAGGGTGTGGGTAATGAAAAACTGTTTTTT.

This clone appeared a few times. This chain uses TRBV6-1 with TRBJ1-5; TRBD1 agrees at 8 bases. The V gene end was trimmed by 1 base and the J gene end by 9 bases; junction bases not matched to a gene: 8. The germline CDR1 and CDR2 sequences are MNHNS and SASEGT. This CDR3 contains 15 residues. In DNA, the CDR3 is TGTGCCAGCAGTGAAGGGTGGACAGGGCGACGGCCCCAGCATTTT. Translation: CASSEGWTGRRPQHF.

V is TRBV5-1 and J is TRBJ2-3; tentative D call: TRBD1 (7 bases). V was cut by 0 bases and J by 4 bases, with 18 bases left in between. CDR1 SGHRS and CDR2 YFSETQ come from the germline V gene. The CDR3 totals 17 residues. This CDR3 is CASSLARGAARADTQYF. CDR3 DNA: TGCGCCAGCAGCTTGGCCAGGGGGGCAGCCCGGGCAGATACGCAGTATTTT.

CDR3 sequence reads: CASSPGGGYEQYF. The CDR3, as DNA: TGTGCCAGCAGCCCTGGCGGGGGGTACGAGCAGTACTTC. The genes are TRBV3-1 (or the pseudogene TRBV3-2) and TRBJ2-7, with 8 bases that match TRBD2. The V gene's germline CDR1 is LGHDT and CDR2 YNNKEL (reference sequence). V was clipped by 4 bases and J by 4 bases; unmatched bases: 3. The CDR3 has 13 amino acids.

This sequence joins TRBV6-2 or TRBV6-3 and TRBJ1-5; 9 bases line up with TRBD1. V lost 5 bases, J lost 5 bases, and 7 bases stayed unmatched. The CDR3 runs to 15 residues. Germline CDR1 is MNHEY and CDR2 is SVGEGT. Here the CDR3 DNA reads TGTGCCAGCAGTAGTCCGGGACAGGGCCATCAGCCCCAGCATTTT. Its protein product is CASSSPGQGHQPQHF.

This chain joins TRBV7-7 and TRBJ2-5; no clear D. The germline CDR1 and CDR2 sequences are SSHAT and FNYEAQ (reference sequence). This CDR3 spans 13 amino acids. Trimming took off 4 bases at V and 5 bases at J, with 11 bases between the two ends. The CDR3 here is CASSSTGRETQYF. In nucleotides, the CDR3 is TGTGCCAGCAGCTCCACGGGTAGGGAGACCCAGTACTTC.

The CDR3 spells CASSFTGLSYNSPLHF. CDR3 nucleotides: TGTGCCAGCAGTTTCACCGGTCTGTCCTATAATTCACCCCTCCACTTT. The chain couples TRBV27 to TRBJ1-6; D unresolved. V was clipped by 3 bases and J by 1 base, with 10 bases between them. CDR3 size: 16 residues. Germline V gives CDR1 MNHEY, CDR2 SMNVEV (reference sequence).

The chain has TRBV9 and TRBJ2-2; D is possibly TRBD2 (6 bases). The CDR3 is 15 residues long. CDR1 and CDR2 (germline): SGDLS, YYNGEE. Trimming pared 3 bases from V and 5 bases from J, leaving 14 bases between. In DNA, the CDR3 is TGTGCCAGCAGCGGTGGGGGGTTTGGGACCGGGGAGCTGTTTTTT. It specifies CASSGGGFGTGELFF.

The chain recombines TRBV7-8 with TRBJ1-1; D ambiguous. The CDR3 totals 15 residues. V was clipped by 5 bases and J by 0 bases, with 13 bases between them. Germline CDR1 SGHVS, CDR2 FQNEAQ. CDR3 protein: CASSPRAAVNTEAFF. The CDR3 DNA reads TGTGCCAGCAGCCCGAGGGCGGCAGTGAACACTGAAGCTTTCTTT.

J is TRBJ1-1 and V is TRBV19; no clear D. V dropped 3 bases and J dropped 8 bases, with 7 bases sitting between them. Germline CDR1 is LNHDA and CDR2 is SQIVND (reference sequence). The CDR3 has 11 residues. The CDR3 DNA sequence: TGTGCCAGTAGTATCGACAAGGAAGCTTTCTTT. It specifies CASSIDKEAFF.

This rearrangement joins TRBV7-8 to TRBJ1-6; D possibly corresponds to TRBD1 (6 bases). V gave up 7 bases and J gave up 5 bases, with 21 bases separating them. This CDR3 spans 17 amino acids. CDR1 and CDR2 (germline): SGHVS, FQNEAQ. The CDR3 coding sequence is TGTGCCAGCAACAGCCAAAGAGGGGGATCGAATAATTCACCCCTCCACTTT. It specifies CASNSQRGGSNNSPLHF.

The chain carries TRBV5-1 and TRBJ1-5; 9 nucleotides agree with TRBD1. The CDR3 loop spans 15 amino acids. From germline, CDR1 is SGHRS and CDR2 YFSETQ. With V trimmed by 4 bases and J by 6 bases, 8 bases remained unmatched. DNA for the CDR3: TGCGCCAGCAGCCCCGGGACAGGGACTTCTCAGCCCCAGCATTTT. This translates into CASSPGTGTSQPQHF.

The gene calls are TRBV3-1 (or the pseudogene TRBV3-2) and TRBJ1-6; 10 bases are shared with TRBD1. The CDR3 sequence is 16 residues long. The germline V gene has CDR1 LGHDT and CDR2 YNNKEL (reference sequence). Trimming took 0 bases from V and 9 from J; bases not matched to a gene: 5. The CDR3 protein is CASSQDTGQGFSPLHF. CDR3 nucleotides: TGTGCCAGCAGCCAAGATACGGGACAGGGGTTTTCACCCCTCCACTTT.